Presented here are 25 T cell receptor beta chains from one specimen sequenced in a study of CD8 T cells in Susac syndrome. Roughly 0.5 to 1 ug RNA was reverse transcribed with random hexamers. In TCRdb, the immunoSEQ multiplex PCR reads were re-called with MiXCR into one record per CDR3 protein. Of around 190,000 distinct CDR3 sequences listed, 90% to 95% are singletons. The specimen sequenced was CD4+ T cells from PBMCs. The receptors derive from a human donor in good health.

This clonotype was recorded once. The chain joins TRBV12-3 or TRBV12-4 to TRBJ2-6; either TRBD1 or TRBD2 may fit D (5 bases each). The CDR3 has 17 residues. Trimming left V 5 bases short and J 2 bases short, with 16 bases between. This CDR3 reads CASSQSTGPPGANVLTF. The CDR3 DNA reads TGTGCCAGCAGTCAATCGACGGGGCCGCCTGGGGCCAACGTCCTGACTTTC.

This chain joins TRBV27 and TRBJ2-7, with 9 nucleotides matching TRBD1. This CDR3 spans 17 amino acids. Germline CDR1 is MNHEY and CDR2 is SMNVEV (reference sequence). V trimming: 0 bases; J trimming: 3 bases; junction bases outside the gene matches: 9. CDR3: CASSLSRDRVTFYEQYV. CDR3 nucleotides: TGTGCCAGCAGTTTATCGAGGGACAGGGTGACCTTCTACGAGCAGTACGTC.

The V call is TRBV30, the J call TRBJ1-5, with a possible D match to TRBD1 (5 bases). Germline V gene lookup returns CDR1 GTSNPN and CDR2 SVGIG (reference sequence). V gave up 0 bases and J gave up 2 bases, with 17 bases separating them. The CDR3 is 17 amino acids. In DNA, the CDR3 is TGTGCCTGGAGTGTACAGCGGGGCGGAGGAGGCAATCAGCCCCAGCATTTT. This codes for CAWSVQRGGGGNQPQHF.

The V and J genes are TRBV20-1 and TRBJ2-3; 10 bases fit TRBD2. Germline-derived CDR1 and CDR2 are DFQATT and SNEGSKA (reference sequence). CDR3 length: 18 residues. Trimming cost V 4 bases and J 0 bases; bases outside gene matches: 13. In DNA form, the CDR3 reads TGCAGTGCTACACACCAGGCTAGCGGGGGACTTAGCACAGATACGCAGTATTTT. It is translated as CSATHQASGGLSTDTQYF.

The CDR3: CSARTGSLPGGYTF. DNA for the CDR3: TGCAGTGCAAGGACAGGGTCCCTCCCGGGGGGCTACACCTTC. J is TRBJ1-2 and V is TRBV20-1; 8 bases match TRBD1. Germline V lookup: CDR1 DFQATT, CDR2 SNEGSKA (reference sequence). The CDR3 spans 14 residues. V shed 6 bases and J 8 bases; nucleotides not matched to a gene: 14.

This clonotype has only one observation. The chain has TRBV7-2 and TRBJ1-1; 7 bases line up with TRBD1. V lost 6 bases and J lost 1; bases outside the gene matches: 5. The CDR3 covers 14 residues. Germline loops: CDR1 SGHTA, CDR2 FQGNSA. The CDR3 protein is CASRPGTANTEAFF. The CDR3 coding sequence is TGTGCCAGCAGACCAGGGACAGCGAACACTGAAGCTTTCTTT.

This clonotype was found once. The chain joins TRBV4-3 to TRBJ2-5; D is perhaps TRBD2 (5 bases). The germline CDR1 and CDR2 sequences are LGHNA and YSLEER. This CDR3 contains 14 residues. Trimming took 0 bases from V and 7 from J, leaving 12 bases between them. CDR3: CASSQDGRGRTQYF. CDR3 sequence (DNA): TGCGCCAGCAGCCAAGATGGTCGGGGAAGGACCCAGTACTTC.

The chain links TRBV28 to TRBJ1-5; D is perhaps TRBD1 (6 bases). CDR3 length equals 13 residues. Trimming cost V 6 bases and J 4 bases, with 10 bases left between them. CDR1 and CDR2 from the germline V gene are MDHEN and SYDVKM. The CDR3 DNA reads TGTGCCAGCAGCGGACAGCTAAATCAGCCCCAGCATTTT. Translated: CASSGQLNQPQHF.

V gene TRBV27 combines with J gene TRBJ1-5; D gene uncertain. Per germline, CDR1 MNHEY and CDR2 SMNVEV (reference sequence). The CDR3 is 13 residues long. Trimming removed 5 bases from V and 5 bases from J, with 10 bases in between. This chain's CDR3 is CASSEAPDQPQHF. In DNA, the CDR3 is TGTGCCAGCAGTGAGGCGCCGGATCAGCCCCAGCATTTT.

The genes are TRBV3-1 and TRBJ1-4; D not certain. This CDR3 contains 15 residues. Looked up from germline, CDR1 is LGHDT and CDR2 is YNNKEL (reference sequence). Trimming cost V 3 bases and J 8 bases, with 16 bases left between them. The CDR3: CASSHQMIHREKLFF. The CDR3 nucleotides read TGTGCCAGCAGCCACCAAATGATACATCGCGAAAAACTGTTTTTT.

This clonotype was detected once. This rearrangement joins TRBV20-1 to TRBJ2-2; 12 bases fit TRBD2. The CDR3 has 14 amino acids. CDR1 and CDR2 from the germline V gene are DFQATT and SNEGSKA (reference sequence). Unmatched junction bases numbered 3, after V lost 6 bases and J lost 4 bases. DNA for the CDR3: TGCAGTGCACCTAGCGGGGGGGGCACCGGGGAGCTGTTTTTT. It is translated as CSAPSGGGTGELFF.

This clonotype appeared a single time. This rearrangement joins TRBV24-1 to TRBJ1-1; 10 nucleotides match TRBD1. Germline values: CDR1 KGHDR, CDR2 SFDVKD. V was pared by 1 base and J by 1 base, with 8 bases of the junction left unmatched. The CDR3 spans 18 residues. CDR3 in amino acids: CATSDFADRGQENTEAFF. CDR3 in DNA: TGTGCCACCAGTGATTTCGCAGACAGGGGGCAAGAGAACACTGAAGCTTTCTTT.

The chain joins TRBV20-1 to TRBJ1-2, with TRBD1 matching over 8 bases. Trimming took 6 bases from V and 3 from J; bases not matched to a gene: 9. Germline V lookup: CDR1 DFQATT, CDR2 SNEGSKA (reference sequence). This CDR3 comprises 14 residues. CDR3 coding DNA: TGCAGTGCCCCGAGCAGGGGGCAAGACTATGGCTACACCTTC. Its protein is CSAPSRGQDYGYTF.

The V call is TRBV14, the J call TRBJ2-5; D call uncertain. Germline V gene data show CDR1 as SGHDN and CDR2 as FVKESK. The V end was cut by 0 bases, the J end by 5 bases, with 13 bases between. CDR3 length: 15 residues. The CDR3 reads CASSQDSRTLETQYF. The CDR3 nucleotides read TGTGCCAGCAGCCAAGATTCGCGGACGTTGGAGACCCAGTACTTC.

The rearrangement links TRBV28 to TRBJ2-3, with D uncertain. CDR1 and CDR2 from the germline V gene are MDHEN and SYDVKM. The CDR3 is made up of 13 amino acids. Trimming took 11 bases from V and 0 from J, leaving 12 bases between them. The CDR3 here is CALSGGSTDTQYF. CDR3 nucleotides: TGTGCCCTTTCTGGCGGTAGCACAGATACGCAGTATTTT. The full variable domain, with the rest looked up from reference TRBV28 and TRBJ2-3, is DVKVTQSSRYLVKRTGEKVFLECVQDMDHENMFWYRQDPGLGLRLIYFSYDVKMKEKGDIPEGYSVSREKKERFSLILESASTNQTSMYLCALSGGSTDTQYFGPGTRLTVL.

V and J are TRBV2 and TRBJ2-5; 8 bases match TRBD2. The CDR3 contains 13 residues. The V segment lost 8 bases and the J segment 5 bases; nucleotides outside the gene matches: 7. CDR1 is SNHLY and CDR2 is FYNNEI in the germline V gene. The CDR3: CASQILAAETQYF. The CDR3, as DNA: TGTGCCAGCCAAATACTAGCGGCGGAGACCCAGTACTTC.

The chain uses TRBV9 and TRBJ2-5; D unclear. V lost 0 bases and J 5 bases, leaving 14 bases between the germline ends. CDR1 is SGDLS and CDR2 is YYNGEE in the germline V gene. This CDR3 spans 15 amino acids. CDR3 DNA sequence: TGTGCCAGCAGCGTAGCGACCACTTTATTGGAGACCCAGTACTTC. Its protein product is CASSVATTLLETQYF.

This sequence joins TRBV20-1 and TRBJ1-2, with D tentatively TRBD1 (5 bases). The germline V gene has CDR1 DFQATT and CDR2 SNEGSKA (reference sequence). V lost 8 bases and J lost 2, with 15 bases in between. The CDR3 runs to 13 residues. The chain's CDR3 is CSPYGDQNYGYTF. The CDR3 nucleotides read TGCAGTCCGTATGGGGACCAAAACTATGGCTACACCTTC.

This chain uses TRBV7-2 with TRBJ2-7; no clear D gene. Germline CDR1 reads SGHTA; CDR2 reads FQGNSA. The CDR3 sequence is 15 residues long. The ends were cut back, 5 bases at V and 2 bases at J, with 16 bases in the middle. The CDR3 region is CASSALPGPTYEQYF. The CDR3 DNA is TGTGCCAGCAGCGCATTACCGGGTCCCACCTACGAGCAGTACTTC.

The V and J genes are TRBV20-1 and TRBJ2-1, with a tentative D call TRBD2 (7 bases). The CDR3 runs 15 residues. V was clipped by 5 bases and J by 4 bases, with 18 bases between them. Germline V CDR1 and CDR2: DFQATT, SNEGSKA (reference sequence). For the CDR3, the DNA is TGCAGTGCTCCAAACTACGGGGGGCGATACAATGAGCAGTTCTTC. Translating it yields CSAPNYGGRYNEQFF.

V and J are TRBV5-1 and TRBJ1-5; a weak D match, TRBD1 (6 bases). The CDR3 extends over 15 amino acids. The germline V and J ends were trimmed by 4 bases and 0 bases, with 11 bases remaining between them. Germline CDR1 and CDR2: SGHRS and YFSETQ. The CDR3 region is CASSMLQGSNQPQHF. CDR3 in DNA: TGCGCCAGCAGCATGTTACAGGGTAGCAATCAGCCCCAGCATTTT. Based on the CDR3 plus reference TRBV5-1 and TRBJ1-5, the full variable domain is KAGVTQTPRYLIKTRGQQVTLSCSPISGHRSVSWYQQTPGQGLQFLFEYFSETQRNKGNFPGRFSGRQFSNSRSEMNVSTLELGDSALYLCASSMLQGSNQPQHFGDGTRLSIL.

This clonotype appeared a single time. The chain uses TRBV6-2 or TRBV6-3 and TRBJ2-7, with 7 bases lining up with TRBD2. This CDR3 region has 16 residues. Unmatched junction bases numbered 13, after V lost 4 bases and J lost 4 bases. Looked up from germline, CDR1 is MNHEY and CDR2 is SVGEGT. CDR3 coding DNA: TGTGCCAGCAGTTTGGGCGCGGGAGAGGTCGGGTACGAGCAGTACGTC. This codes for CASSLGAGEVGYEQYV.

The chain couples TRBV20-1 to TRBJ1-2, with 7 nucleotides matching TRBD1. The germline V gene has CDR1 DFQATT and CDR2 SNEGSKA (reference sequence). The CDR3 has 14 amino acids. The V segment lost 6 bases and the J segment 2 bases; nucleotides outside the gene matches: 9. This chain's CDR3 is CSAVDRRFNYGYTF. In DNA, the CDR3 is TGCAGTGCGGTGGACAGGAGGTTCAACTATGGCTACACCTTC.

The CDR3 DNA reads as TGTGCCAGCTCACTCCGCTTTGGCTACACCTTC. Protein sequence: CASSLRFGYTF. The chain combines TRBV18 with TRBJ1-2; D not resolved. The CDR3 contains 11 residues. Per the germline V gene, CDR1 is KGHSH and CDR2 is LQKENI. Trimming pared 4 bases from V and 7 bases from J, leaving 7 bases between.

The chain carries TRBV6-5 and TRBJ2-2; weak D call: TRBD1 (5 bases). This CDR3 has 14 amino acids. The germline CDR1 and CDR2 sequences are MNHEY and SVGAGI. Trimming shortened V by 6 bases and J by 7 bases, and 15 bases separated the two germline ends. CDR3 region: CASSADRRGGELFF. CDR3 bases: TGTGCCAGCAGCGCAGACAGAAGAGGCGGGGAGCTGTTTTTT.